A selection of T cell receptor beta chains follows, all from one sample in a study of cytomegalovirus exposure and HLA in healthy donors. The table came from immunoSEQ multiplex PCR; TCRdb's copy has only in-frame clones and leaves some out. The sample has 80,000 to 90,000 clones, 60% to 80% seen once. Sequenced: PBMCs. The source is a man aged 35 to 55 in good health and CMV-seronegative. Each CDR3 is given with its conserved first and last residue. Each record gives: V gene, D gene, clone size, J gene, CDR3 DNA, CDR3 protein. A D gene is named only where the DNA matches it firmly. Clone sizes are given selectively: once, few, many, or a class where the clone is expanded.

TRBV9	.	.	TRBJ2-7	TGTGCCAGCAGCGTGCAGGGGGGACCCTACGAGCAGTACTTC	CASSVQGGPYEQYF
TRBV7-9	TRBD1	.	TRBJ1-4	TGTGCCAGCAGCGGGGGGACAGCAACTAATGAAAAACTGTTTTTT	CASSGGTATNEKLFF
TRBV29-1	TRBD1	.	TRBJ2-2	TGCAGCGTGGCTACAGGGGGCGACACCGGGGAGCTGTTTTTT	CSVATGGDTGELFF
TRBV25-1	TRBD1	.	TRBJ2-1	TGTGCCAGCAGTGCTGTAGACAGGGGGCCCTACAATGAGCAGTTCTTC	CASSAVDRGPYNEQFF
TRBV6-4	TRBD1	.	TRBJ1-6	TGTGCCAGCAGTGCCCCGGCAGGGGGCAATTCACCCCTCCACTTT	CASSAPAGGNSPLHF
TRBV15	.	.	TRBJ2-5	TGTGCCACCAGCACAGGAGACAGGCCCCCTGAGGAGACCCAGTACTTC	CATSTGDRPPEETQYF
TRBV4-2	.	.	TRBJ1-1	TGTGCCAGCAGCCCCCTCCGGAGGGACACTGAAGCTTTCTTT	CASSPLRRDTEAFF
TRBV19	TRBD2	.	TRBJ2-1	TGTGCCAGTAGGACTAGCGGGAGTGCATATGAGCAGTTCTTC	CASRTSGSAYEQFF
TRBV2	TRBD2	.	TRBJ2-3	TGTGCCAGCAGTGAATTAGCGGGGGCATACACAGATACGCAGTATTTT	CASSELAGAYTDTQYF
TRBV6-4	.	.	TRBJ1-6	TGTGCCAGCAGTGACTTGAGGGAGGGAGGGACGCCGAGGGACTCACCCCTCCACTTT	CASSDLREGGTPRDSPLHF
TRBV11-3	.	.	TRBJ2-2	TGTGCCAGCAGCTCCTACGAGACAGGGAACACCGGGGAGCTGTTTTTT	CASSSYETGNTGELFF
TRBV29-1	.	.	TRBJ1-1	TGCAGCGTTGAACCGGGTTTCATGAACACTGAAGCTTTCTTT	CSVEPGFMNTEAFF
TRBV29-1	.	.	TRBJ2-1	TGCAGCGTTGATAGGGGGTATGAGCAGTTCTTC	CSVDRGYEQFF
TRBV19	.	.	TRBJ1-4	TGTGCCAGTAGTATAGGAGGCGGGCGTGAAAAACTGTTTTTT	CASSIGGGREKLFF
TRBV29-1	TRBD1	.	TRBJ1-2	TGCAGCGTTAGGGACAGACGCCCGGAGGGCTACACCTTC	CSVRDRRPEGYTF
TRBV5-1	TRBD1	.	TRBJ2-1	TGCGCCAGCACCGCAACAGGGGCTTACTACAATGAGCAGTTCTTC	CASTATGAYYNEQFF
TRBV7-2	TRBD1	.	TRBJ1-4	TGTGCCAGCAGCCTCAAGACAGGGCCCAATGAAAAACTGTTTTTT	CASSLKTGPNEKLFF
TRBV23-1	.	few	TRBJ1-2	TGCGCCAGCAGTCAATCACTCCAGGTTTCTTTAAGCTACACCTTC	CASSQSLQVSLSYTF
TRBV4-2	TRBD1	few	TRBJ1-2	TGTGCCAGCAGCCAAGAGGGCGCAGGGGGCGACTATGGCTACACCTTC	CASSQEGAGGDYGYTF
TRBV6-5	.	.	TRBJ2-1	TGTGCCAGCAGGCCCGCCCATGGCGGCGAGCAGTTCTTC	CASRPAHGGEQFF
TRBV5-1	.	.	TRBJ1-1	TGCGCCAGCAGCCCCACCCAACGACTGACAGGACCCCTTGAAGCTTTCTTT	CASSPTQRLTGPLEAFF
TRBV5-1	.	.	TRBJ1-5	TGCGCCAGCAGCTTGGACAGTGGGAATCAGCCCCAGCATTTT	CASSLDSGNQPQHF
TRBV5-8	TRBD1	once	TRBJ2-2	TGTGCCAGCAGCTCTGGACAGGGGGCTTGGGCCGGGGAGCTGTTTTTT	CASSSGQGAWAGELFF
TRBV6-6	.	.	TRBJ2-5	TGTGCCAGCACCGAGGGACTTTATCCCGAGACCCAGTACTTC	CASTEGLYPETQYF
TRBV28	TRBD1	.	TRBJ1-4	TGTGCCAGCAGACGGGACAGGTTAGAAAAACTGTTTTTT	CASRRDRLEKLFF
TRBV18	.	few	TRBJ1-3	TGTGCCAGCTGGAGCTCTGGAAACACCATATATTTT	CASWSSGNTIYF
TRBV7-8	.	.	TRBJ2-7	TGTGCCAGCAGCTCCTCAGGGTTTGAGCAGTACTTC	CASSSSGFEQYF
TRBV2	.	.	TRBJ2-1	TGTGCCAGTTCTAAGACAGTCGCCTGGTTCTTC	CASSKTVAWFF
TRBV5-1	.	.	TRBJ2-7	TGCGCCAGCAGCTTACAGGCGAGCTCCTACGAGCAGTACTTC	CASSLQASSYEQYF
TRBV5-1	TRBD2	.	TRBJ2-7	TGCGCCAGCAGCTCAGCCGGACTAGCCTACGAGCAGTACTTC	CASSSAGLAYEQYF
TRBV5-1	.	.	TRBJ1-1	TGCGCCAGCAGCATGACAGCAGTGAACACTGAAGCTTTCTTT	CASSMTAVNTEAFF
TRBV25-1	TRBD1	.	TRBJ1-2	TGTGCCAGCAGTGTCACCGGGGACAGGGGGTACTATGGCTACACCTTC	CASSVTGDRGYYGYTF
TRBV5-8	TRBD2	.	TRBJ2-7	TGTGCCAGTGGGACTAGCGGAACCTACGAGCAGTACTTC	CASGTSGTYEQYF
TRBV5-4	.	few	TRBJ1-1	TGTGCCAGCAGCCTCAGGGAGGGTTGGACTGAAGCTTTCTTT	CASSLREGWTEAFF
TRBV4-1	.	.	TRBJ1-1	TGCGCCAGCAGCCAAGAGCGGGCGGCTAACTCGAACACTGAAGCTTTCTTT	CASSQERAANSNTEAFF
TRBV4-2	.	few	TRBJ1-5	TGTGCCAGCAGCCAGCGCGTATCAGGGGAGAACCAGCCCCAGCATTTT	CASSQRVSGENQPQHF
TRBV6-5	.	.	TRBJ1-3	TGTGCCAGCAGTCAGGGAACTGGAAACACCATATATTTT	CASSQGTGNTIYF
TRBV13	.	.	TRBJ1-2	TGTGCCAGCAGCTTAGACAGACCGTGGAGCTACACCTTC	CASSLDRPWSYTF
TRBV25-1	TRBD2	.	TRBJ2-5	TGTGCCAGCAGGACTAGCGGGGGGGCGGAGACCCAGTACTTC	CASRTSGGAETQYF
TRBV5-6	TRBD1	.	TRBJ2-7	TGTGCCAGCAGCTCAGGGGGATCCGAGCAGTACTTC	CASSSGGSEQYF
TRBV6-1	.	.	TRBJ1-5	TGTGCCAGCAGTGAACAGGGCAATCAGCCCCAGCATTTT	CASSEQGNQPQHF
TRBV19	TRBD1	.	TRBJ1-4	TGTGCCAGTAGTCGACAGGGTAAAGAAAAACTGTTTTTT	CASSRQGKEKLFF
TRBV27	.	few	TRBJ1-5	TGTGCCAGCAGTACGGGATACTATCAGCCCCAGCATTTT	CASSTGYYQPQHF
TRBV5-1	.	.	TRBJ1-5	TGCGCCAGCAGCTTGGATGGGGGGAATAGCAATCAGCCCCAGCATTTT	CASSLDGGNSNQPQHF
TRBV7-9	.	.	TRBJ2-1	TGTGCCAGCACCCGTCTGCCGCGCGTAGGGGATAGAGGCAAGTTCTTC	CASTRLPRVGDRGKFF
TRBV5-6	.	few	TRBJ1-1	TGTGCCAGCAGCTCGACCAGGGGATCTAAAGCTTTCTTT	CASSSTRGSKAFF
TRBV2	TRBD1	.	TRBJ1-5	TGTGCCAGCAGTGAGGGCAGGGGGTATAGCAATCAGCCCCAGCATTTT	CASSEGRGYSNQPQHF
TRBV9	.	.	TRBJ1-1	TGTGCCAGCAGCGTAGGGGGCAGGGTAGTTGGCACTGAAGCTTTCTTT	CASSVGGRVVGTEAFF
TRBV29-1	.	.	TRBJ1-2	TGCAGCGTTGGACAGGATAACTACGGCTACACCTTC	CSVGQDNYGYTF
TRBV29-1	TRBD2	.	TRBJ2-1	TGCAGCGTCCCGCTAGCGGGGGCCTACAATGAGCAGTTCTTC	CSVPLAGAYNEQFF
TRBV28	.	few	TRBJ2-3	TGTGCCAGCAGTTTAGGCCTCTCTAGCACAGATACGCAGTATTTT	CASSLGLSSTDTQYF
TRBV28	TRBD1	.	TRBJ1-1	TGTGCCAGCAGTTTAGGGCTGAGACAGACAGGGGAGACTGAAGCTTTCTTT	CASSLGLRQTGETEAFF
TRBV19	.	.	TRBJ1-1	TGTGCCAGTAGTGAGCGACAGCCGGTGAACACTGAAGCTTTCTTT	CASSERQPVNTEAFF
TRBV5-1	.	.	TRBJ2-6	TGCGCCAGCCAAACAAGCTCTGGGGCCAACGTCCTGACTTTC	CASQTSSGANVLTF